Below, 13 T cell receptor beta chains from the same sample are listed, as sequenced in a study of human T cells and chemical hapten exposure (dated by TCRdb to the early 2020s). This sample's time point label indicates: patch test 2, 6 weeks after DPC sensitization. Read against the paper, the sample's treatment or condition label means: therapeutic diphenylcyclopropenone sensitization with weekly scalp DPC. The library was obtained by RACE. Data came from a NextSeq 500. The raw public reads went through TCRdb reprocessing: fastp at Q25, MiXCR clone calling, in-frame beta chains kept. Every distinct CDR3 protein forms one entry, paired with its most common genes and DNA. This sample lists approximately 350,000 distinct CDR3 sequences; nearly 6.5% were detected once. In total, the top ten clones hold around 6.1% of the sample. Sequenced here: whole blood, sampled in connection with sensitization to the hapten diphenylcyclopropenone (DPC). All receptors derive from a young woman with alopecia areata. Some clones in this sample may be carry-over from other donors' samples.

In its sample, this clonotype was seen a few times. The chain carries TRBV4-1 and TRBJ2-7; D is unclear. Germline V CDR1 and CDR2: MGHRA, YSYEKL. Trimming removed 0 bases at V and 3 bases at J, with 9 bases between. CDR3 length: 14 amino acids. CDR3 region: CASSQDVYGYEQYF. The CDR3 DNA is TGCGCCAGCAGCCAAGATGTATACGGCTACGAGCAGTACTTC.

This clonotype was seen only a few times. The chain couples TRBV20-1 to TRBJ1-2; D is possibly TRBD1 (5 bases). There are 14 residues in the CDR3. V dropped 3 bases and J dropped 3 bases, with 14 bases sitting between them. Germline CDR1 and CDR2: DFQATT and SNEGSKA (reference sequence). As DNA, the CDR3 is TGCAGTGCTAGGCTGTCCCGGGGCGACTATGGCTACACCTTC. Translating gives CSARLSRGDYGYTF.

V is TRBV14 and J is TRBJ1-1; D remains unclear. Per germline, CDR1 SGHDN and CDR2 FVKESK. The CDR3 contains 15 residues. Trimming stripped 0 bases from V and 7 bases from J, with 15 bases between. Written as DNA, the CDR3 is TGTGCCAGCAGCCAAGATGTCCGATTTGGAATTGAAGCTTTCTTT. Translating gives CASSQDVRFGIEAFF.

This clonotype was detected only a few times. The chain couples TRBV20-1 to TRBJ2-2; a possible D gene is TRBD2 (6 bases). CDR1 and CDR2 from the germline V gene are DFQATT and SNEGSKA (reference sequence). The CDR3 runs to 13 residues. V lost 6 bases and J 5 bases, leaving 13 bases between the germline ends. This chain's CDR3 is CSAMTRPTGELFF. Here the CDR3 DNA reads TGCAGTGCCATGACTAGACCTACCGGGGAGCTGTTTTTT.

This clonotype was seen a few times. This rearrangement joins TRBV7-9 to TRBJ2-1; no reliable D call. V was trimmed by 5 bases and J by 0 bases, leaving 17 bases between them. Germline V lookup: CDR1 SEHNR, CDR2 FQNEAQ (reference sequence). This CDR3 region has 17 residues. The CDR3 DNA is TGTGCCAGCAGCACCCTAGGGCAGGTTAGCTCCTACAATGAGCAGTTCTTC. Amino acid sequence: CASSTLGQVSSYNEQFF.

This clonotype has ten or more counts. V is TRBV6-2 or TRBV6-3 and J is TRBJ2-5, with 12 bases matching TRBD2. CDR3 length: 15 amino acids. The germline gives CDR1 MNHEY, CDR2 SVGEGT. The V gene end was trimmed by 5 bases and the J gene end by 5 bases; junction bases not matched to a gene: 6. The CDR3 DNA is TGTGCCAGCAGTCAGACTAGCGGGGGTCAGGAGACCCAGTACTTC. Its translation is CASSQTSGGQETQYF.

This clonotype was detected only a few times. V and J are TRBV20-1 and TRBJ2-1, with D tentatively TRBD2 (6 bases). Per germline, CDR1 DFQATT and CDR2 SNEGSKA (reference sequence). The CDR3 is made up of 12 amino acids. Between the trimmed V and J ends, which lost 5 bases and 9 bases, there was a span of 14 bases. DNA of the CDR3: TGCAGTGCTCCTGAACTAGCCGCTGAGCAGTTCTTC. Its protein is CSAPELAAEQFF.

The table lists this clonotype with many counts. J is TRBJ2-7 and V is TRBV5-6, with a weak D call TRBD1 (5 bases). V was pared by 10 bases and J by 1 base, with 18 bases between. This CDR3 contains 14 residues. The germline V gene encodes CDR1 SGHDT and CDR2 YYEEEE. CDR3: CASGRTGVSYEQYF. The CDR3, as DNA: TGTGCCTCGGGCCGAACAGGCGTTTCCTACGAGCAGTACTTC.

The rearrangement joins TRBV11-2 to TRBJ2-7, with 11 positions matching TRBD2. This CDR3 has 17 amino acids. Germline-derived CDR1 and CDR2 are SGHAT and FQNNGV. V lost 5 bases, J lost 3 bases, and 12 bases stayed unmatched. The DNA for the CDR3 is TGTGCCAGCAGCGTTAGGGGTTCTAGCGGGGGGATCTACGAGCAGTACTTC. As protein: CASSVRGSSGGIYEQYF.

CDR3 DNA sequence: TGCGCCAGCTCGAGGTGGGAGGGCACTGAAGCTTTCTTT. Translation: CASSRWEGTEAFF. The chain carries TRBV5-1 and TRBJ1-1; D unclear. The V and J ends lost 7 bases and 4 bases respectively, with 14 bases between them. Germline loops: CDR1 SGHRS, CDR2 YFSETQ. The CDR3 length is 13 residues.

The sample holds many counts of this clonotype. This chain connects TRBV5-5 to TRBJ1-4, with 10 nucleotides matching TRBD1. Unmatched junction bases numbered 6, after V lost 4 bases and J lost 6 bases. CDR3 length: 15 residues. Germline V gene lookup returns CDR1 SGHKS and CDR2 YYEKEE (reference sequence). Here the CDR3 reads CASSPGDRGYEKLFF. For the CDR3, the DNA is TGTGCCAGCAGCCCAGGGGACAGGGGATATGAAAAACTGTTTTTT.

This clonotype has a handful of counts. The chain employs TRBV7-2 and TRBJ1-1, with D maybe TRBD1 (5 bases). The CDR3 totals 15 residues. Germline values: CDR1 SGHTA, CDR2 FQGNSA. The ends were cut back, 1 base at V and 1 base at J, with 10 bases in the middle. Written as DNA, the CDR3 is TGTGCCAGCAGCTTAGAGGGACTCCAGAACACTGAAGCTTTCTTT. Its translation: CASSLEGLQNTEAFF.

The chain links TRBV28 to TRBJ2-7; D ambiguous. Trimming took off 6 bases at V and 5 bases at J, with 5 bases between the two ends. The CDR3 runs 10 residues. CDR1 and CDR2 from the germline V gene are MDHEN and SYDVKM. CDR3 in amino acids: CASSRDEQYF. In DNA form, the CDR3 reads TGTGCCAGCAGCCGCGACGAGCAGTACTTC. The variable domain in full, with the rest retrieved from reference TRBV28 and TRBJ2-7, is DVKVTQSSRYLVKRTGEKVFLECVQDMDHENMFWYRQDPGLGLRLIYFSYDVKMKEKGDIPEGYSVSREKKERFSLILESASTNQTSMYLCASSRDEQYFGPGTRLTVT.